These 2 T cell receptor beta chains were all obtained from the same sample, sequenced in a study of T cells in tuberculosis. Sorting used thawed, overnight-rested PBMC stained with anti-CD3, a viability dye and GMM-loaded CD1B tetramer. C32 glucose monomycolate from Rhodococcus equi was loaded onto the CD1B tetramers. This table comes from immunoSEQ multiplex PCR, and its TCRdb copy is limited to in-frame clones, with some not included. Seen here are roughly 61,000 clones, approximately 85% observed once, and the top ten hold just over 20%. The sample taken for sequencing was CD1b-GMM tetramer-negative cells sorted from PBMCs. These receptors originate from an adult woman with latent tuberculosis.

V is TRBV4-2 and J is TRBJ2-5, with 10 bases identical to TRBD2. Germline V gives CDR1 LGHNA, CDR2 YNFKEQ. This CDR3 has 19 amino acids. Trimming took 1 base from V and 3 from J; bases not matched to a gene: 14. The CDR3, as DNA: TGTGCCAGCAGCCAAGGAACTAGCGGGGAGTATTATAGGAAAGAGACCCAGTACTTC. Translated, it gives CASSQGTSGEYYRKETQYF.

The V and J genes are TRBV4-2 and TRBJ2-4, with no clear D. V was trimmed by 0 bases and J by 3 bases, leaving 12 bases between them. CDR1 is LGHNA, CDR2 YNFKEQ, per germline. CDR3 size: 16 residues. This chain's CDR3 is CASSQDSVGVKNIQYF. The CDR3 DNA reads TGTGCCAGCAGCCAAGACTCGGTGGGCGTCAAAAACATTCAGTACTTC.